The T cell receptor beta chain described here comes from a study of identifying expanded T cells in peripheral blood. During the collection period, no donor immune events like infections were recorded. Here immunoSEQ multiplex PCR was the method, and the copy in TCRdb shows in-frame clones only, minus some. The table records about 130,000 clones, around nine tenths of them present only once. As concerns this clone: The antigen is not known.

Germline CDR1 SEHNR, CDR2 FQNEAQ (reference sequence). Trimming removed 4 bases at V and 3 bases at J, with 15 bases between. This CDR3 region has 16 residues. Findings of the study overall: Across healthy donors, higher total template counts meant significantly greater approximately 2-week count variance.

The receptor's source is a person aged 18 to 75 in good health. This rearrangement joins TRBV7-9 to TRBJ2-2; tentatively, D is TRBD1 (5 bases). The sample consisted of blood. In nucleotides, the CDR3 is TGTGCCAGCAGCTCATCAGGGTCGGCGGACACCGGGGAGCTGTTTTTT. Translated: CASSSSGSADTGELFF.